This T cell receptor beta chain comes out of a study of shared clonotypes between healthy human individuals. Per germline, CDR1 SGHNT and CDR2 YENEEA. The CDR3 runs to 14 residues. J lost 1 base, V lost 5 bases, and 2 bases had no gene match. Study results and limitations: Memory subsets had estimated richness that was generally smaller than that of naive subsets.

The test was conducted at deep level. TCRdb's copy holds only in-frame clones and misses some; the assay was immunoSEQ multiplex PCR. Among about 2.4 million clones listed, under 95% were seen once. Of note for this clone: Its target is unknown.

The sequencing sample was made of naive CD4+ T cells from PBMCs. The subset was: CD45RA+ positively selected. This chain links TRBV11-3 with TRBJ2-3, with 8 bases matching TRBD2. This clonotype was obtained from a man between 18 and 35 years old in good health. Some clones in this sample may be carry-over from other donors' samples. As DNA, the CDR3 is TGTGCCAGCAGCCCAGCGGGGGGCACAGATACGCAGTATTTT. Protein product: CASSPAGGTDTQYF.